This T cell receptor beta chain is from a study of T cell responses to AZD1222 COVID-19 vaccine. General study points: Regions 160-218 and 743-854 dominated among vaccine-associated CD4 TCRs spanning spike. Nearly half of spike-specific TCRs reportedly target unmutated variant regions. The breadth and depth of Spike-specific TCRs increased once two AZD1222 doses had been given. Females outnumbered males among donors, who were mostly white British; clonal diversity was possibly underestimated.

The CDR3 totals 12 residues. Trimming shortened V by 3 bases and J by 11 bases, and 11 bases separated the two germline ends. Points on this clone: Its specificity is not known.

Sequencing was performed with immunoSEQ multiplex PCR; in TCRdb, only in-frame clones are kept and a portion is missing. The data show some 160,000 clones, more than 90% seen once. The sample in question was peripheral blood, obtained on day 0 of AZD1222 vaccination. The rearrangement joins TRBV12-3 or TRBV12-4 to TRBJ1-5; D is perhaps TRBD1 (5 bases). The receptor comes from an adult in good health. The CDR3 reads CASSFGHNSQHF. CDR3 sequence (DNA): TGTGCCAGCAGTTTCGGACATAATTCCCAGCATTTT.